The sequence of this T cell receptor beta chain was determined in a study of T cell responses to AZD1222 COVID-19 vaccine. Study-wide points: Clonal diversity was possibly underestimated; the donors were predominantly white British and more often female. Unmutated variant regions are reportedly targeted by nearly half of spike-specific TCRs.

Profiling relied on immunoSEQ multiplex PCR, and the TCRdb table lists in-frame clones only, not all of them. Of about 180,000 clones listed, more than 80% were seen once; the top ten hold 2.6%. As concerns this clone: Antigen unknown.

Germline V CDR1 and CDR2: LGHDT, YNNKEL (reference sequence). CDR3 length equals 14 residues. V gave up 3 bases and J gave up 3 bases, with 9 bases separating them. The sequence was collected from an adult in good health. Material: peripheral blood, obtained on day 0 of AZD1222 vaccination. The chain links TRBV3-1 (or the pseudogene TRBV3-2) to TRBJ1-5; TRBD1 might be the D (5 bases). CDR3 DNA: TGTGCCAGCAGCCAGGGGACTCTCAATCAGCCCCAGCATTTT. Amino acids: CASSQGTLNQPQHF.